Each of the 26 T cell receptor beta chains below was sequenced from the same sample in a study of identical twins. One entry per CDR3 protein, called by TCRdb with MiXCR from the 5' RACE reads. Of about 530,000 distinct CDR3 sequences listed, roughly 15% are singletons. The same specimen was also included in a second study, on yellow fever vaccine responses in identical twins.

Sequencing used CD4+ T cells sorted from blood. These receptors all stem from a woman between 18 and 29 years old in good health.

This clonotype has just a few counts. The J gene is TRBJ1-2, the V gene TRBV12-3 or TRBV12-4; 7 bases agree with TRBD1. The V segment lost 8 bases and the J segment 7 bases; nucleotides outside the gene matches: 7. The CDR3 has 12 residues. CDR3 residues: CASLRQGSGYTF. CDR3 DNA sequence: TGTGCCAGCTTGAGACAGGGTTCTGGCTACACCTTC.

In this sample, this clonotype turned up a few times. The V and J genes are TRBV18 and TRBJ2-5; TRBD2 agrees at 11 bases. The CDR3 is 15 residues long. The V and J ends lost 3 bases and 4 bases, in that order; junction bases with no gene match: 4. Germline CDR1 and CDR2: KGHSH and LQKENI. The CDR3 reads CASSPWLAGGETQYF. The CDR3 coding sequence is TGTGCCAGCTCACCGTGGCTAGCGGGAGGAGAGACCCAGTACTTC.

This clonotype has just a few counts. The genes are TRBV19 and TRBJ2-7; TRBD1 is a possible D gene (6 bases). The V end lost 6 bases, the J end lost 4 bases, and 19 bases lay between the germline ends. CDR1 is LNHDA and CDR2 is SQIVND in the germline V gene (reference sequence). CDR3 length equals 15 residues. CDR3 DNA sequence: TGTGCCAGTAGGAAGCCGGGACCAGGGGTATACGAGCAGTACTTC. The encoded protein is CASRKPGPGVYEQYF.

This clonotype occurred a few times. This chain uses TRBV25-1 with TRBJ2-2; D is unresolved. V lost 5 bases, J lost 5 bases, and 12 bases lay in between. The CDR3 length is 14 residues. Germline assignment: CDR1 MGHDK and CDR2 SYGVNS. The CDR3 region has the DNA TGTGCCAGCAGTTCCCCCCTGGGGACCGGGGAGCTGTTTTTT. It translates to CASSSPLGTGELFF. The full variable domain, completed using reference TRBV25-1 and TRBJ2-2, is EADIYQTPRYLVIGTGKKITLECSQTMGHDKMYWYQQDPGMELHLIHYSYGVNSTEKGDLSSESTVSRIRTEHFPLTLESARPSHTSQYLCASSSPLGTGELFFGEGSRLTVL.

The rearrangement uses TRBV5-1 and TRBJ2-7, with D tentatively TRBD1 or TRBD2 (5 bases each). The CDR3 is made up of 15 amino acids. CDR1 is SGHRS, CDR2 YFSETQ, per germline. V lost 2 bases to trimming and J lost 3 bases, with 15 bases between them. Here the CDR3 reads CASSFGSGTDYEQYF. The CDR3 DNA follows: TGCGCCAGCAGCTTTGGCTCCGGGACGGACTACGAGCAGTACTTC. The full variable domain, with the rest looked up from reference TRBV5-1 and TRBJ2-7, is KAGVTQTPRYLIKTRGQQVTLSCSPISGHRSVSWYQQTPGQGLQFLFEYFSETQRNKGNFPGRFSGRQFSNSRSEMNVSTLELGDSALYLCASSFGSGTDYEQYFGPGTRLTVT.

This chain links TRBV5-4 with TRBJ2-3, with 8 positions matching TRBD2. CDR3 size: 15 residues. Germline trimming cut 2 bases from V and 5 bases from J; bases unmatched to any gene: 7. The germline V gene has CDR1 SGHNT and CDR2 YYREEE (reference sequence). CDR3 region: CASSFPGLVQDTQYF. CDR3 nucleotides: TGTGCCAGCAGCTTTCCGGGACTAGTGCAAGATACGCAGTATTTT.

The chain's CDR3 is CASSTLQAPETQYF. The CDR3 DNA sequence: TGTGCCAGCAGCACCTTACAGGCCCCGGAGACCCAGTACTTC. The rearrangement joins TRBV7-8 to TRBJ2-5, with a tentative D call TRBD1 (5 bases). The germline V and J ends were trimmed by 5 bases and 5 bases, with 15 bases remaining between them. The CDR3 covers 14 residues. Germline CDR1 is SGHVS and CDR2 is FQNEAQ.

The chain uses TRBV5-5 and TRBJ2-1, with 12 bases that match TRBD2. The V and J ends lost 0 bases and 5 bases, in that order; junction bases with no gene match: 9. The CDR3 has 18 residues. In germline, CDR1 is SGHKS, CDR2 YYEKEE (reference sequence). Here the CDR3 reads CASSLAGTSGWENNEQFF. Here the CDR3 DNA reads TGTGCCAGCAGCTTGGCCGGGACTAGCGGGTGGGAAAACAATGAGCAGTTCTTC.

This clonotype was seen a few times. This CDR3 reads CASTRDRGGRETQYF. As DNA, the CDR3 is TGTGCCAGCACCCGGGACAGGGGGGGGCGAGAGACCCAGTACTTC. The chain employs TRBV27 and TRBJ2-5; 11 nucleotides align to TRBD1. With V trimmed by 7 bases and J by 4 bases, 8 bases remained unmatched. This CDR3 is 15 amino acids long. CDR1 and CDR2 from the germline V gene are MNHEY and SMNVEV (reference sequence).

J is TRBJ1-2 and V is TRBV12-3 or TRBV12-4, with 9 bases lining up with TRBD1. With 0 bases clipped from V and 4 bases from J, the junction kept 3 bases outside the gene matches. This CDR3 spans 15 amino acids. The CDR3 nucleotides are TGTGCCAGCAGTTTAGCTAGGACAGGGGTCTATGGCTACACCTTC. This translates into CASSLARTGVYGYTF.

Points on this clonotype: Sequence at one end of the junction differs from germline and may be a read error. The J gene is TRBJ1-4, the V gene TRBV2; D not resolved. The CDR3 length is 12 residues. Germline loops: CDR1 SNHLY, CDR2 FYNNEI. The CDR3 loop reads CASSEGLQLVVF. The CDR3 DNA sequence: TGTGCCAGCAGTGAAGGTCTCCAACTCGTGGTTTTT. The entire variable domain, with the rest obtained from reference TRBV2 and TRBJ1-4, is as follows: EPEVTQTPSHQVTQMGQEVILRCVPISNHLYFYWYRQILGQKVEFLVSFYNNEISEKSEIFDDQFSVERPDGSNFTLKIRSTKLEDSAMYFCASSEGLQLVVFGSGTQLSVL.

This clonotype has more than one count but fewer than ten. The rearrangement joins TRBV5-5 to TRBJ1-4; 8 bases are shared with TRBD1. The J segment lost 4 bases and the V segment lost 4 bases, leaving 6 bases of the junction unmatched. Germline V gene sequence: CDR1 SGHKS, CDR2 YYEKEE (reference sequence). The CDR3 covers 15 residues. The CDR3 DNA reads TGTGCCAGCAGCCGAGCGGGACAGGTTAATGAAAAACTGTTTTTT. Its translation is CASSRAGQVNEKLFF.

This clonotype was seen more than once but under ten times. The chain uses TRBV7-2 and TRBJ2-5; 7 bases are a match to TRBD2. Germline values: CDR1 SGHTA, CDR2 FQGNSA. This CDR3 contains 16 residues. V trimming: 1 base; J trimming: 0 bases; junction bases outside the gene matches: 5. CDR3 amino acids: CASSLVGGTYQETQYF. The CDR3 DNA reads TGTGCCAGCAGCTTAGTCGGGGGGACGTACCAAGAGACCCAGTACTTC.

V usage is TRBV5-1 and J usage is TRBJ2-1; D uncertain. Trimming removed 0 bases at V and 0 bases at J, with 10 bases between. The CDR3 has 16 residues. Germline-derived CDR1 and CDR2 are SGHRS and YFSETQ. The CDR3 loop reads CASSLVFSSSYNEQFF. Here the CDR3 DNA reads TGCGCCAGCAGCTTGGTTTTTAGCAGCTCCTACAATGAGCAGTTCTTC.

The chain recombines TRBV13 with TRBJ2-1, with 10 positions matching TRBD2. The CDR3 runs to 17 residues. After removal of 3 bases from V and 8 bases from J, the junction contained 13 bases not matched to a gene. CDR1 and CDR2 from the germline V gene are PRHDT and FYEKMQ (reference sequence). The CDR3 protein is CASSLGSRLAGVHEQFF. DNA for the CDR3: TGTGCCAGCAGCTTGGGGTCGCGGCTAGCGGGAGTGCATGAGCAGTTCTTC.

The chain combines TRBV12-3 or TRBV12-4 with TRBJ1-4, with D unresolved. The CDR3 has 13 residues. The V end lost 0 bases, the J end lost 5 bases, and 4 bases lay between the germline ends. As DNA, the CDR3 is TGTGCCAGCAGTTTAGCCCGAAATGAAAAACTGTTTTTT. Protein: CASSLARNEKLFF.

The sample holds a few counts of this clonotype. This chain uses TRBV10-3 with TRBJ1-1, with 9 bases identical to TRBD1. This CDR3 has 14 residues. Germline V gene sequence: CDR1 ENHRY, CDR2 SYGVKD. With V trimmed by 6 bases and J by 3 bases, 5 bases remained unmatched. CDR3 loop: CAIRRTGEDTEAFF. CDR3 nucleotide sequence: TGTGCCATCAGGAGGACAGGGGAGGACACTGAAGCTTTCTTT.

In its sample, this clonotype was seen once. CDR3 sequence (DNA): TGTGCCAGCAGCCAAGAACTCCTAGTTCCCGGGGAGCTGTTTTTT. It translates to CASSQELLVPGELFF. The chain employs TRBV3-1 and TRBJ2-2, with no clear D. The CDR3 contains 15 residues. The germline CDR1 and CDR2 sequences are LGHDT and YNNKEL (reference sequence). V was clipped by 0 bases and J by 6 bases, with 11 bases between them.

This clonotype was seen a few times. V and J are TRBV5-1 and TRBJ2-5, with TRBD1 as a possible D gene (6 bases). V was pared by 9 bases and J by 1 base, with 10 bases between. Looked up from germline, CDR1 is SGHRS and CDR2 is YFSETQ. This CDR3 has 12 residues. This chain's CDR3 is CATRDTQETQYF. CDR3 bases: TGCGCCACAAGGGACACCCAAGAGACCCAGTACTTC. Based on the CDR3 plus reference TRBV5-1 and TRBJ2-5, the full variable domain is KAGVTQTPRYLIKTRGQQVTLSCSPISGHRSVSWYQQTPGQGLQFLFEYFSETQRNKGNFPGRFSGRQFSNSRSEMNVSTLELGDSALYLCATRDTQETQYFGPGTRLLVL.

The sample holds a few counts of this clonotype. V usage is TRBV20-1 and J usage is TRBJ2-3; no reliable D call. The CDR3 loop spans 13 amino acids. V gave up 1 base and J gave up 4 bases, with 9 bases separating them. In germline, CDR1 is DFQATT, CDR2 SNEGSKA (reference sequence). CDR3 sequence: CSARGGIADTQYF. The DNA for the CDR3 is TGCAGTGCTAGAGGGGGAATTGCAGATACGCAGTATTTT.

In its sample, this clonotype was seen a few times. The chain employs TRBV7-2 and TRBJ2-1; D is unresolved. Germline V gene data show CDR1 as SGHTA and CDR2 as FQGNSA. V gave up 4 bases and J gave up 9 bases, with 13 bases separating them. The CDR3 length is 13 residues. CDR3 sequence reads: CASSSTRLGEQFF. The CDR3, as DNA: TGTGCCAGCAGCTCCACCCGTTTGGGTGAGCAGTTCTTC.

The chain links TRBV5-1 to TRBJ1-2, with no clear D. The germline V gene encodes CDR1 SGHRS and CDR2 YFSETQ. This CDR3 has 15 residues. Trimming took 4 bases from V and 2 from J, leaving 15 bases between them. The DNA for the CDR3 is TGCGCCAGCAGCCCGCTTTACGGAGGGAACTATGGCTACACCTTC. Amino acid sequence: CASSPLYGGNYGYTF.

This clonotype was observed a few times. The chain has TRBV12-3 or TRBV12-4 and TRBJ1-2; D not resolved. The CDR3 is 15 amino acids. Trimming cost V 4 bases and J 1 base, with 13 bases left between them. The CDR3 DNA reads as TGTGCCAGCAGTTATACAAGTAACATTAACTATGGCTACACCTTC. It specifies CASSYTSNINYGYTF.

V and J are TRBV12-3 or TRBV12-4 and TRBJ1-5, with 7 bases lining up with TRBD1. Losses at the gene ends were 11 bases for V and 3 bases for J; bases not matched to a gene: 7. The CDR3 has 13 amino acids. In DNA form, the CDR3 reads TGTGCCTGCTCAACAGGGGACAATCAGCCCCAGCATTTT. It encodes CACSTGDNQPQHF.

This clonotype appeared a few times. This rearrangement joins TRBV5-1 to TRBJ2-1; 7 bases line up with TRBD2. V was clipped by 0 bases and J by 3 bases; unmatched bases: 12. The germline V gene encodes CDR1 SGHRS and CDR2 YFSETQ. The CDR3 extends over 18 amino acids. In DNA form, the CDR3 reads TGCGCCAGCAGCTTGGGGAAGCGACAGCGGGGAGACTACAATGAGCAGTTCTTC. This gives the protein CASSLGKRQRGDYNEQFF.

This chain connects TRBV10-3 to TRBJ1-6; no clear D. Per the germline V gene, CDR1 is ENHRY and CDR2 is SYGVKD. This CDR3 region has 12 residues. V was pared by 3 bases and J by 9 bases, with 6 bases between. As DNA, the CDR3 is TGTGCCATCAGTGATGATATTTCACCCCTCCACTTT. Its protein product is CAISDDISPLHF.